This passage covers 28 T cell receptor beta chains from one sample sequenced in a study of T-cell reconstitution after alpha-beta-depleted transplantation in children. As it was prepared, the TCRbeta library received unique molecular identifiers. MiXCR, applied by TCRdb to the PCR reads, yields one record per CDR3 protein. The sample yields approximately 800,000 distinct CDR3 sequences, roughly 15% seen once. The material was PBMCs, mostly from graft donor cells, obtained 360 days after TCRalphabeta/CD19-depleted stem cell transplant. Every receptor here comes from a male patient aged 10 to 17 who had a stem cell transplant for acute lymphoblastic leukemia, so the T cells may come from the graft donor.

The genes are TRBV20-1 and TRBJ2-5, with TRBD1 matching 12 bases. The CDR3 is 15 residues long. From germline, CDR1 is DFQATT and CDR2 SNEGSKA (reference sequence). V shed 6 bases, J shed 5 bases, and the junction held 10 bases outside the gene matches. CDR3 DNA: TGCAGTGCCACCCCGGGACAGGGGGCTTGGGAGACCCAGTACTTC. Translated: CSATPGQGAWETQYF.

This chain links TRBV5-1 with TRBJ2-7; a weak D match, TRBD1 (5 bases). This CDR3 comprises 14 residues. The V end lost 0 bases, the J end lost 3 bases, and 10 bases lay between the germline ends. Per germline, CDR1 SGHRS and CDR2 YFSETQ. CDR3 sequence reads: CASSLEGRGYEQYF. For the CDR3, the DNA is TGCGCCAGCAGCTTGGAGGGTAGGGGCTACGAGCAGTACTTC.

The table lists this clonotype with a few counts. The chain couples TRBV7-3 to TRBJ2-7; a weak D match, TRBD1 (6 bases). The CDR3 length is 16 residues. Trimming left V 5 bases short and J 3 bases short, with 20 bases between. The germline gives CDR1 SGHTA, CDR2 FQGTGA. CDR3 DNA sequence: TGTGCCAGCAGCGCTACGTCCGGGACACCCTACTACGAGCAGTACTTC. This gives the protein CASSATSGTPYYEQYF.

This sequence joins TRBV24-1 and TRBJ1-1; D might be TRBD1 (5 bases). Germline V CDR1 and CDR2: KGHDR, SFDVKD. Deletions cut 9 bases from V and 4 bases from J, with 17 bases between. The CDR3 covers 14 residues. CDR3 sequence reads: CATGRVEGPTEAFF. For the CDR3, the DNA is TGTGCCACCGGACGAGTGGAGGGACCCACTGAAGCTTTCTTT.

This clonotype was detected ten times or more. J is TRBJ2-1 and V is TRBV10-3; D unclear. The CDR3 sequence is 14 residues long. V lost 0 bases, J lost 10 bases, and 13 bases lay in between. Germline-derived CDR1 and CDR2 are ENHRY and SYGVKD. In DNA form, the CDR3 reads TGTGCCATCAGTGAGTCGACTCGGCTAGAGGAGCAGTTCTTC. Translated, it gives CAISESTRLEEQFF.

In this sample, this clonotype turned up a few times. CDR3 DNA: TGCGCCAGCAGCAGGGAGAACGGCCTATGGGACGAGCAGTACTTC. Amino acid sequence: CASSRENGLWDEQYF. The chain combines TRBV5-1 with TRBJ2-7; possible D gene TRBD2, 5 bases. CDR3 length: 15 amino acids. V was clipped by 4 bases and J by 5 bases, with 19 bases between them. Germline assignment: CDR1 SGHRS and CDR2 YFSETQ.

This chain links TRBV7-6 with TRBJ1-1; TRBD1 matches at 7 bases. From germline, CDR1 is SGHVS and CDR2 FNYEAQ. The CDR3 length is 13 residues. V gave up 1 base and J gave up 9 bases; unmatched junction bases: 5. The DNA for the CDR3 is TGTGCCAGCAGCTTAGGTAACAGGGGACAAGCTTTCTTT. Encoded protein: CASSLGNRGQAFF. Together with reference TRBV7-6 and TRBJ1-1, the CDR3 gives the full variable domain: GAGVSQSPRYKVTKRGQDVALRCDPISGHVSLYWYRQALGQGPEFLTYFNYEAQQDKSGLPNDRFSAERPEGSISTLTIQRTEQRDSAMYRCASSLGNRGQAFFGQGTRLTVV.

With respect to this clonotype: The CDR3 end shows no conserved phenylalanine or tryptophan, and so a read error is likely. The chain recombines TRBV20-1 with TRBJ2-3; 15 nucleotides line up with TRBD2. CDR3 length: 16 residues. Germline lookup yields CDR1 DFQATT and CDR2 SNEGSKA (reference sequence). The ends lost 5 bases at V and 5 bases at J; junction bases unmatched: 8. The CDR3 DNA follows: TGCAGTGCTCGCCGAGGACTAGCGGGGGGGCGAGATACGCAGTATTGT. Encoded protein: CSARRGLAGGRDTQYC.

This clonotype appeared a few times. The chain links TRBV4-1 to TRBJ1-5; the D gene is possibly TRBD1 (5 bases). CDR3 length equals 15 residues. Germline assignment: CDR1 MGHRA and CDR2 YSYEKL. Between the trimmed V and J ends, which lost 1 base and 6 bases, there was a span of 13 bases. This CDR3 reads CASSQARGAGQPQHF. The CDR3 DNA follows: TGCGCCAGCAGCCAAGCGAGAGGGGCCGGTCAGCCCCAGCATTTT.

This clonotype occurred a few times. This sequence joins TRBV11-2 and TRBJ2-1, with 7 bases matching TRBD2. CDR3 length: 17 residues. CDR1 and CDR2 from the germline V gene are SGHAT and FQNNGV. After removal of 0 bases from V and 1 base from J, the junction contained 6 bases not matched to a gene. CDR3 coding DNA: TGTGCCAGCAGCTTAGAGATTAGCGGGTTTTCCTACAATGAGCAGTTCTTC. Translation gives CASSLEISGFSYNEQFF. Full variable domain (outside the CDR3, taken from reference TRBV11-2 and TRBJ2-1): EAGVAQSPRYKIIEKRQSVAFWCNPISGHATLYWYQQILGQGPKLLIQFQNNGVVDDSQLPKDRFSAERLKGVDSTLKIQPAKLEDSAVYLCASSLEISGFSYNEQFFGPGTRLTVL.

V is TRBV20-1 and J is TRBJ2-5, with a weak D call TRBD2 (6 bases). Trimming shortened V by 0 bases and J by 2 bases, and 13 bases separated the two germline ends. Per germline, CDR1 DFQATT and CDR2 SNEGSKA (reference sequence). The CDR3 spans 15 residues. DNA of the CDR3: TGCAGTGCTAGAGATATCGGCAGCGGGCAAGAGACCCAGTACTTC. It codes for CSARDIGSGQETQYF.

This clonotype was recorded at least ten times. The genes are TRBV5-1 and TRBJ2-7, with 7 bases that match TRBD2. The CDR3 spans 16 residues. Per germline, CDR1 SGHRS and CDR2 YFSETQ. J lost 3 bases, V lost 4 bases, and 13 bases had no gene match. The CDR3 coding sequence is TGCGCCAGCAGCCCTCGGGACTATGGACGGTTCTACGAGCAGTACTTC. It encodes CASSPRDYGRFYEQYF.

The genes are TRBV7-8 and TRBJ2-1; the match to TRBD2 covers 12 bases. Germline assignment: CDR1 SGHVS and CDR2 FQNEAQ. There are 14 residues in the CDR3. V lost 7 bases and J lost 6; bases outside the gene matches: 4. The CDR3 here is CASTGTSGPNEQFF. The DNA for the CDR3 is TGTGCCAGCACCGGGACTAGCGGGCCCAATGAGCAGTTCTTC.

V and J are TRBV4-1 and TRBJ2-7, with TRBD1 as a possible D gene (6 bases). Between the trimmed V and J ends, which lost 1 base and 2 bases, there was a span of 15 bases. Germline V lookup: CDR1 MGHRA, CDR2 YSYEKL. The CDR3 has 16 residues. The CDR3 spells CASSQGGRGFPYEQYF. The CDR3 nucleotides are TGCGCCAGCAGCCAAGGGGGAAGGGGGTTTCCCTACGAGCAGTACTTC.

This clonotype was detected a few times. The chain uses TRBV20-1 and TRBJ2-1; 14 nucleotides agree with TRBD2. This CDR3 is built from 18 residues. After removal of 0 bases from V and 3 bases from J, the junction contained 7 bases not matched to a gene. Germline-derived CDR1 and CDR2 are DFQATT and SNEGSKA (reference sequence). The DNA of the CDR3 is TGCAGTGCTAGAGATAAGTGGGGGACTAGCGGGAGCTACAATGAGCAGTTCTTC. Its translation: CSARDKWGTSGSYNEQFF.

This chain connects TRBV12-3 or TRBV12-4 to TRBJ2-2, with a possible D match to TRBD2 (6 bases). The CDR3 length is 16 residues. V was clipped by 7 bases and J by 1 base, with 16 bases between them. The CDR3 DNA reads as TGTGCCAGCACCCCCATGGTAGCGGAGAACACCGGGGAGCTGTTTTTT. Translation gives CASTPMVAENTGELFF.

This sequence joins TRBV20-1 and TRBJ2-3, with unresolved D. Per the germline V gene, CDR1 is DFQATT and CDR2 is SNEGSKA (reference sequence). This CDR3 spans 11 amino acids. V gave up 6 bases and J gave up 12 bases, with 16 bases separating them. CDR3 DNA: TGCAGTGCCCCGAACCAGAGGCTCCAGTATTTT. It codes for CSAPNQRLQYF.

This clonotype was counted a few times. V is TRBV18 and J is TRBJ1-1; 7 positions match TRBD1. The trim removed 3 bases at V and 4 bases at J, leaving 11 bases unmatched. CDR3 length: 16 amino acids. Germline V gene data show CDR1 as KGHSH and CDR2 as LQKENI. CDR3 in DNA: TGTGCCAGCTCACCGAGTACGGTCCCAGGGGGCACTGAAGCTTTCTTT. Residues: CASSPSTVPGGTEAFF.

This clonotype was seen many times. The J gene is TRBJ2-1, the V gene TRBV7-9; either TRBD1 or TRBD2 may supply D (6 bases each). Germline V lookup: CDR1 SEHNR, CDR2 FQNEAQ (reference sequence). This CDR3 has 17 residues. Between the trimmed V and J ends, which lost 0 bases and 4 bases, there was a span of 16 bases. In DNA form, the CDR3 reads TGTGCCAGCAGCTTAGCGTTTCGGGGGCCGAGATACAATGAGCAGTTCTTC. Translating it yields CASSLAFRGPRYNEQFF.

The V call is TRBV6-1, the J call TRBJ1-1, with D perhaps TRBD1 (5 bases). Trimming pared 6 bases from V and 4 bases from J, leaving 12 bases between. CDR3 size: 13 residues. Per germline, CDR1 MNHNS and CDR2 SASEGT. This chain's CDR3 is CASSPGPRTEAFF. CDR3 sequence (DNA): TGTGCCAGCAGCCCGGGACCGCGCACTGAAGCTTTCTTT.

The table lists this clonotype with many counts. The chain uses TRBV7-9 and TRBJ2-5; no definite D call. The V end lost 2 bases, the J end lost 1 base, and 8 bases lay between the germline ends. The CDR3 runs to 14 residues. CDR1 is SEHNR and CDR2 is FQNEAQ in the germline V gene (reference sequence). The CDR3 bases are TGTGCCAGCAGCTTATCCCTATCCCAAGAGACCCAGTACTTC. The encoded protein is CASSLSLSQETQYF.

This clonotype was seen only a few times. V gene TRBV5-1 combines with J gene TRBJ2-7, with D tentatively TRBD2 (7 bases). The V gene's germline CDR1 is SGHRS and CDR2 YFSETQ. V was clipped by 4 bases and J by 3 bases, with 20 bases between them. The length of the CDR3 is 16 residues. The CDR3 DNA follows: TGCGCCAGCAGCCTCACCTTGGGGGGCGGGAGCTACGAGCAGTACTTC. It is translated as CASSLTLGGGSYEQYF.

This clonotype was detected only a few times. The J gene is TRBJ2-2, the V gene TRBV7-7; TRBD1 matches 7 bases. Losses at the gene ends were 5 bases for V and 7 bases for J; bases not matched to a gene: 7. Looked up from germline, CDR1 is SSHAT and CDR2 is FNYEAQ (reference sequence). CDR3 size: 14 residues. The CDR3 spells CASSPGTESGELFF. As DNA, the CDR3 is TGTGCCAGCAGCCCAGGGACAGAGAGCGGGGAGCTGTTTTTT.

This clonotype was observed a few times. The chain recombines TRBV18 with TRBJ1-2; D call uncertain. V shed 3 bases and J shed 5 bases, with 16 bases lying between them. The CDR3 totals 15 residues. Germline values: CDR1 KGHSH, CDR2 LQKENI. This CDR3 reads CASSPDTWALYGYTF. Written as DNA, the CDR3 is TGTGCCAGCTCACCCGACACCTGGGCCTTATATGGCTACACCTTC.

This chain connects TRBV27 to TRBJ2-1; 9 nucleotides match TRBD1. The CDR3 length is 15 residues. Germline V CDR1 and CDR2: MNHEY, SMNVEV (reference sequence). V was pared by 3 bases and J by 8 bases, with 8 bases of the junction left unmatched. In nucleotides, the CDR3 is TGTGCCAGCAGTTTGAGGGACAGGGTCGGGTATGAGCAGTTCTTC. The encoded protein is CASSLRDRVGYEQFF.

The CDR3 DNA reads as TGCGCCAGCAGCCAACAAGATGGCTACACCTTC. Residues: CASSQQDGYTF. The chain couples TRBV5-1 to TRBJ1-2; no clear D gene. This CDR3 contains 11 residues. Germline lookup yields CDR1 SGHRS and CDR2 YFSETQ. V shed 4 bases and J shed 6 bases, with 7 bases lying between them.

The CDR3 nucleotides read TGTGCCATCAGTGAGTCGGGAGGGCGGGGCGAGCAGTACTTC. Its translation is CAISESGGRGEQYF. J is TRBJ2-7 and V is TRBV10-3; 7 bases fit TRBD2. Germline V CDR1 and CDR2: ENHRY, SYGVKD. J was trimmed by 6 bases and V by 0 bases; bases with no gene match: 5. CDR3 size: 14 residues.

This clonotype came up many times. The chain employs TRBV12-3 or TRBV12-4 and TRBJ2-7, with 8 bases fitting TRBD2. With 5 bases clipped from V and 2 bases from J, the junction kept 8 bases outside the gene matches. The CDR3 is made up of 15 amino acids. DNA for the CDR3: TGTGCCAGCAGTCTCCGGGGGGGTAAGGCCTACGAGCAGTACTTC. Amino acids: CASSLRGGKAYEQYF.